This passage covers 25 T cell receptor beta chains from one sample sequenced in a study of regulatory T cells in long-lasting Graves disease. Building of the TCR beta libraries involved iRepertoire HTBI primers and Arm-PCR of CDR3 regions. TCRdb reprocessed the multiplex PCR reads via MiXCR and lists one record per CDR3 protein. The sample has about 430,000 distinct CDR3 sequences; approximately 16% are singletons. Time point: newly diagnosed GD, antithyroid drugs for less than 3 months. Construction of the TCR library relied on RNA isolated from PBMCs. The sample was also linked to a second study, of T cells in Graves' hyperthyroidism and ophthalmopathy.

The material sequenced was peripheral blood mononuclear cells (PBMCs), taken at new diagnosis, from a patient treated with antithyroid drugs. The receptors derive from a woman in her thirties or forties with Graves disease.

In this sample, this clonotype turned up a few times. This CDR3 reads CASSQVYSRTYNEQFF. The CDR3 DNA follows: TGTGCCAGCAGCCAAGTTTACTCTAGAACCTACAATGAGCAGTTCTTC. The chain links TRBV3-1 to TRBJ2-1; unclear D gene. Germline lookup yields CDR1 LGHDT and CDR2 YNNKEL (reference sequence). V was clipped by 1 base and J by 2 bases, with 12 bases between them. CDR3 length: 16 amino acids.

This clonotype has just a few counts. Here the CDR3 reads CSARAGSLGALEQFF. CDR3 coding DNA: TGCAGTGCTAGAGCCGGGTCCCTAGGGGCCCTTGAGCAGTTCTTC. This chain joins TRBV20-1 and TRBJ2-1, with D perhaps TRBD1 (5 bases). This CDR3 is 15 amino acids long. V was clipped by 1 base and J by 9 bases, with 19 bases between them. Germline-derived CDR1 and CDR2 are DFQATT and SNEGSKA (reference sequence).

This clonotype was counted a few times. The rearrangement links TRBV5-1 to TRBJ1-5; 7 positions match TRBD1. Germline V gives CDR1 SGHRS, CDR2 YFSETQ. J lost 6 bases, V lost 5 bases, and 11 bases had no gene match. The CDR3 totals 15 residues. CDR3 sequence (DNA): TGCGCCAGCAGAGAAGGGACAGCCCCTACTCAGCCCCAGCATTTT. Protein: CASREGTAPTQPQHF.

This clonotype was seen many times. This chain connects TRBV27 to TRBJ2-1; 7 bases agree with TRBD2. The CDR3 runs to 13 residues. The V gene end was trimmed by 2 bases and the J gene end by 9 bases; junction bases not matched to a gene: 4. In germline, CDR1 is MNHEY, CDR2 SMNVEV (reference sequence). This CDR3 is CASSLGRAGEQFF. CDR3 nucleotides: TGTGCCAGCAGTTTAGGGAGGGCCGGTGAGCAGTTCTTC.

This clonotype appeared a few times. The J gene is TRBJ2-7, the V gene TRBV28; the match to TRBD2 covers 8 bases. Germline CDR1 and CDR2: MDHEN and SYDVKM. The CDR3 consists of 16 residues. V lost 7 bases to trimming and J lost 2 bases; unmatched junction nucleotides: 13. The DNA of the CDR3 is TGTGCCAGCACTCCAGCGGGCGGGAGGAGCACCTACGAGCAGTACTTC. Protein: CASTPAGGRSTYEQYF. Based on the CDR3 plus reference TRBV28 and TRBJ2-7, the full variable domain is DVKVTQSSRYLVKRTGEKVFLECVQDMDHENMFWYRQDPGLGLRLIYFSYDVKMKEKGDIPEGYSVSREKKERFSLILESASTNQTSMYLCASTPAGGRSTYEQYFGPGTRLTVT.

V usage is TRBV11-2 and J usage is TRBJ2-7; TRBD1 agrees at 11 bases. J lost 9 bases, V lost 6 bases, and 7 bases had no gene match. Per the germline V gene, CDR1 is SGHAT and CDR2 is FQNNGV. CDR3 length: 13 amino acids. The CDR3 protein is CASSSGQGASQYF. CDR3 in DNA: TGTGCCAGCAGTTCCGGACAGGGGGCGTCGCAGTACTTC.

This clonotype was counted many times. The chain combines TRBV18 with TRBJ2-1, with 11 bases matching TRBD2. The germline gives CDR1 KGHSH, CDR2 LQKENI. V gave up 5 bases and J gave up 8 bases; unmatched junction bases: 14. CDR3 length: 17 residues. As DNA, the CDR3 is TGTGCCAGCTCAAACTGGGAACTAGCGGGAGCAGACGATGAGCAGTTCTTC. Translated: CASSNWELAGADDEQFF. Full variable domain (missing parts from reference TRBV18 and TRBJ2-1): NAGVMQNPRHLVRRRGQEARLRCSPMKGHSHVYWYRQLPEEGLKFMVYLQKENIIDESGMPKERFSAEFPKEGPSILRIQQVVRGDSAAYFCASSNWELAGADDEQFFGPGTRLTVL.

This clonotype has more than one count but fewer than ten. The V gene is TRBV6-1, the J gene TRBJ2-1, with 8 bases that match TRBD2. CDR3 size: 16 residues. CDR1 and CDR2 (germline): MNHNS, SASEGT. The V gene end was trimmed by 6 bases and the J gene end by 5 bases; junction bases not matched to a gene: 12. The CDR3 DNA follows: TGTGCCAGCAGCCGACCAAGCGGGAGAGGAGACAATGAGCAGTTCTTC. Protein product: CASSRPSGRGDNEQFF.

This clonotype appeared a few times. CDR3 sequence reads: CSARDFFGTGTYEQYF. In nucleotides, the CDR3 is TGCAGTGCTAGAGATTTTTTTGGGACAGGGACCTACGAGCAGTACTTC. The V gene is TRBV20-1, the J gene TRBJ2-7, with 9 bases that match TRBD1. J lost 2 bases, V lost 0 bases, and 8 bases had no gene match. Per germline, CDR1 DFQATT and CDR2 SNEGSKA (reference sequence). CDR3 length: 16 amino acids.

The table lists this clonotype with many counts. The chain is built from TRBV13 and TRBJ2-7, with TRBD1 matching 7 bases. This CDR3 spans 15 amino acids. The V and J ends lost 5 bases and 3 bases, in that order; junction bases with no gene match: 10. Germline V gene lookup returns CDR1 PRHDT and CDR2 FYEKMQ (reference sequence). The CDR3 sequence is CASSRRRQGSYEQYF. The CDR3 bases are TGTGCCAGCAGCCGGCGCAGACAGGGAAGCTACGAGCAGTACTTC.

This clonotype was picked up many times. This sequence joins TRBV19 and TRBJ1-1, with D tentatively TRBD1 (5 bases). The CDR3 runs 15 residues. CDR1 is LNHDA, CDR2 SQIVND, per germline (reference sequence). V lost 2 bases and J lost 1, with 11 bases in between. CDR3 DNA sequence: TGTGCCAGTAGTATACGGGGACGGCGGAACACTGAAGCTTTCTTT. Translating it yields CASSIRGRRNTEAFF.

This clonotype came up many times. The V gene is TRBV30, the J gene TRBJ1-1; D not certain. V was cut by 8 bases and J by 0 bases, with 13 bases left in between. Per the germline V gene, CDR1 is GTSNPN and CDR2 is SVGIG (reference sequence). The CDR3 runs 13 residues. The chain's CDR3 is CAQRWALNTEAFF. The DNA for the CDR3 is TGTGCCCAAAGGTGGGCGCTGAACACTGAAGCTTTCTTT.

J is TRBJ1-4 and V is TRBV5-1; no definite D call. From germline, CDR1 is SGHRS and CDR2 YFSETQ. There are 14 residues in the CDR3. Trimming pared 7 bases from V and 6 bases from J, leaving 16 bases between. CDR3 sequence: CASCVDRYDEKLFF. The CDR3 DNA follows: TGCGCCAGCTGTGTTGACCGGTACGATGAAAAACTGTTTTTT.

The chain joins TRBV29-1 to TRBJ1-4; a weak D match, TRBD1 (5 bases). Germline V gives CDR1 SQVTM, CDR2 ANQGSEA. Trimming took off 8 bases at V and 5 bases at J, with 15 bases between the two ends. The CDR3 is made up of 13 amino acids. The DNA of the CDR3 is TGCAGCCCCGAGGGGTTTAGGAATGAAAAACTGTTTTTT. Translation gives CSPEGFRNEKLFF.

This clonotype was seen more than once but under ten times. Possible read error: a much larger clone is one base away. This chain connects TRBV12-3 or TRBV12-4 to TRBJ2-1, with a weak D call TRBD1 (6 bases). V lost 5 bases to trimming and J lost 11 bases, with 22 bases between them. CDR3 length: 15 amino acids. CDR3 sequence reads: CASSPHGAGAYKQFF. The CDR3, as DNA: TGTGCCAGCAGTCCCCACGGGGCAGGGGCGTATAAGCAGTTCTTC.

This clonotype was seen many times. The chain has TRBV15 and TRBJ2-2; 13 bases map to TRBD2. Germline-derived CDR1 and CDR2 are LNHNV and YYDKDF (reference sequence). Trimming took 2 bases from V and 5 from J; bases not matched to a gene: 5. This CDR3 has 17 residues. CDR3 region: CATSRRTSGSGTGELFF. The CDR3 DNA follows: TGTGCCACCAGCAGACGGACTAGCGGGAGCGGTACCGGGGAGCTGTTTTTT.

This clonotype was observed a few times. The chain uses TRBV4-3 and TRBJ2-1; D might be TRBD1 (6 bases). Trimming cost V 2 bases and J 8 bases, with 13 bases left between them. The CDR3 spans 14 residues. Germline CDR1 reads LGHNA; CDR2 reads YSLEER. The CDR3 spells CASSQRGSIDEQFF. The CDR3 region has the DNA TGCGCCAGCAGCCAAAGGGGGAGCATAGATGAGCAGTTCTTC.

This chain connects TRBV11-3 to TRBJ2-3; 10 bases line up with TRBD2. The CDR3 loop spans 17 amino acids. Germline values: CDR1 SGHNT, CDR2 YENEEA. Unmatched junction bases numbered 12, after V lost 4 bases and J lost 5 bases. This CDR3 reads CASSSPRAGGPQDTQYF. The CDR3 DNA sequence: TGTGCCAGCAGCTCCCCCCGAGCGGGAGGGCCTCAAGATACGCAGTATTTT.

This clonotype was counted ten times or more. The CDR3 region has the DNA TGTGCCTGGAAGGAGACAATGAACACTGAAGCTTTCTTT. It translates to CAWKETMNTEAFF. The chain joins TRBV30 to TRBJ1-1; no clear D. The CDR3 spans 13 residues. CDR1 and CDR2 from the germline V gene are GTSNPN and SVGIG (reference sequence). Trimming shortened V by 4 bases and J by 0 bases, and 9 bases separated the two germline ends.

This clonotype showed up many times. The CDR3 sequence: CASSKTGLETEAFF. Here the CDR3 DNA reads TGTGCCAGTAGTAAAACTGGTCTCGAAACTGAAGCTTTCTTT. The chain is built from TRBV19 and TRBJ1-1; the D is unclear. The V and J ends lost 4 bases and 5 bases respectively, with 14 bases between them. Germline V gene data show CDR1 as LNHDA and CDR2 as SQIVND (reference sequence). This CDR3 spans 14 amino acids.

For this clonotype: A much larger clone is a single base away; this may be a read error. The DNA for the CDR3 is TGTGCCAGCAGACCCGGGGGTGGAAACACCATATATTTT. It encodes CASRPGGGNTIYF. This chain links TRBV7-6 with TRBJ1-3; D may be TRBD1 (5 bases). Germline V lookup: CDR1 SGHVS, CDR2 FNYEAQ. The CDR3 has 13 amino acids. V was clipped by 6 bases and J by 3 bases, with 9 bases between them. Full variable domain (outside the CDR3, taken from reference TRBV7-6 and TRBJ1-3): GAGVSQSPRYKVTKRGQDVALRCDPISGHVSLYWYRQALGQGPEFLTYFNYEAQQDKSGLPNDRFSAERPEGSISTLTIQRTEQRDSAMYRCASRPGGGNTIYFGEGSWLTVV.

In this sample, this clonotype turned up a few times. This sequence may be a read error, since a much larger clone differs from it by one base. The chain has TRBV29-1 and TRBJ2-3, with 9 nucleotides matching TRBD2. V was pared by 6 bases and J by 2 bases, with 12 bases of the junction left unmatched. From germline, CDR1 is SQVTM and CDR2 ANQGSEA. The CDR3 runs to 16 residues. The CDR3 loop is CSVESSGRDDTDTQYF. In DNA, the CDR3 is TGCAGCGTGGAAAGTAGCGGGAGAGATGACACAGATACGCAGTATTTT.

This clonotype was counted only a few times. One junction end does not reproduce the germline sequence, and a read error may be involved. The chain couples TRBV20-1 to TRBJ2-3; 7 bases align to TRBD2. Germline V gives CDR1 DFQATT, CDR2 SNEGSKA (reference sequence). This CDR3 has 14 residues. The CDR3 nucleotides read TGCAGTGCTAGGGTGCGGGGGTCCACAGATATGCAGTATTTT. This encodes CSARVRGSTDMQYF.

The genes are TRBV5-5 and TRBJ1-6; D gene unclear. Germline CDR1 SGHKS, CDR2 YYEKEE (reference sequence). The CDR3 has 14 amino acids. V dropped 3 bases and J dropped 7 bases, with 11 bases sitting between them. The CDR3 region has the DNA TGTGCCAGCAGCTCGGGGATCGGGAATTCACCCCTCCACTTT. It encodes CASSSGIGNSPLHF.

This clonotype appeared a single time. The chain recombines TRBV27 with TRBJ2-1; either TRBD1 or TRBD2 may supply D (5 bases each). Germline-derived CDR1 and CDR2 are MNHEY and SMNVEV (reference sequence). Trimming took 3 bases from V and 5 from J, leaving 11 bases between them. CDR3 size: 14 residues. In DNA form, the CDR3 reads TGTGCCAGCAGTTTTACAGGACTGAACAATGAGCAGTTCTTC. Protein: CASSFTGLNNEQFF.